The clone carrying this T cell receptor beta chain was found a few times. Each participant's cohort was designated according to participant-reported clinical history. The data belong to a study of blood T cell repertoires in COVID-19. Under the authors' procedure: Amplification of reference gene primers was used by the study to estimate nucleated cell counts. Profiling relied on immunoSEQ multiplex PCR, and the TCRdb table lists in-frame clones only, not all of them. From that table come the V and J calls and clone size; the DNA was used to work out D and trimming. In the table there are fewer than 200,000 clones, roughly 80% of which are singletons. CDR1 and CDR2 (germline): SGHTA, FQGTGA. The length of the CDR3 is 16 residues. With 5 bases removed from V and 0 bases from J, the gap between germline ends came to 16 bases.

The specimen was PBMCs or T cells enriched from blood (not recorded which). The TCR originated in a man between 50 and 59 years old who had recovered from COVID-19. The chain is built from TRBV7-3 and TRBJ1-1; D is undetermined. The CDR3 sequence is CASSKLTSLVNTEAFF. CDR3 nucleotide sequence: TGTGCCAGCAGCAAACTGACTAGTCTAGTGAACACTGAAGCTTTCTTT.